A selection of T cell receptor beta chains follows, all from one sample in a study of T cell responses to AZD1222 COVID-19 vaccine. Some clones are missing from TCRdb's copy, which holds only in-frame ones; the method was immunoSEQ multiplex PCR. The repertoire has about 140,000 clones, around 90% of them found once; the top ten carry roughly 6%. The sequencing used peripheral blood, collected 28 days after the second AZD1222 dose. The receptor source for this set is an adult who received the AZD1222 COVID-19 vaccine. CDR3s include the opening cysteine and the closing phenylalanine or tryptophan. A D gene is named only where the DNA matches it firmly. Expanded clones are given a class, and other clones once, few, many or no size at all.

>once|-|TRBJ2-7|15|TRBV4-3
CASNDLDWSSYEQYF
TGCGCCAGCAATGACCTGGACTGGAGCTCCTACGAGCAGTACTTC
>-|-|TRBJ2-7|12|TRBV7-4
CASSHPEYQQYF
TGTGCCAGCAGCCACCCCGAGTACCAGCAGTACTTC
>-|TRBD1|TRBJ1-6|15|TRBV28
CASSFERTGGSPLHF
TGTGCCAGCAGTTTTGAACGGACAGGGGGTTCACCCCTCCACTTT
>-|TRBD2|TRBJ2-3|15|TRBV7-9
CASSLAAGGADTQYF
TGTGCCAGCAGCTTAGCAGCGGGGGGCGCAGATACGCAGTATTTT
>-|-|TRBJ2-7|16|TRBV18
CASSPYPGAGSYEQYF
TGTGCCAGCTCTCCATATCCGGGGGCGGGTTCGTACGAGCAGTACTTC
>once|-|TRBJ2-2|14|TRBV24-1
CATRLRGITGELFF
TGTGCCACCAGGCTCAGGGGAATCACCGGGGAGCTGTTTTTT
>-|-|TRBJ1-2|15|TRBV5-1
CASSSSPQGLGTYTF
TGCGCCAGCAGCTCCAGTCCCCAAGGGCTTGGGACCTACACCTTC
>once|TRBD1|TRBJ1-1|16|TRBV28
CASRWDSRATRSEAFF
TGTGCCAGCAGATGGGACAGTCGGGCAACCCGCTCTGAAGCTTTCTTT
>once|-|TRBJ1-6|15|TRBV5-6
CASSFRSSYNSPLHF
TGTGCCAGCAGCTTCAGGAGCTCCTATAATTCACCCCTCCACTTT
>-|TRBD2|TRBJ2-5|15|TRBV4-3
CASSQATSGEETQYF
TGCGCCAGCAGCCAAGCCACTAGCGGTGAAGAGACCCAGTACTTC